A selection of T cell receptor beta chains follows, all from one sample in a study of T cells after yellow fever vaccination. Each CDR3 protein gets one entry after TCRdb re-called the 5' RACE reads with MiXCR. The sample includes some 560,000 distinct CDR3 sequences, 17% seen only once; the top ten take roughly 17%. This material consisted of PBMCs, taken 5 days after the first yellow fever vaccination. These receptors all come from a young man who received the YFV17D yellow fever vaccine. Each CDR3 is given with its conserved first and last residue. Fields, in order: CDR3 length, clone size, V gene, D gene, J gene, CDR3 DNA, CDR3 protein. A D gene is named only where the DNA matches it firmly. The size entry is marked missing in some rows and otherwise reads once, few, many or a size class.

17	few	TRBV5-1	TRBD2	TRBJ2-3	TGCGCCAGCAGCTTGGACGGGGGGCTAGCGGGACAAGATACGCAGTATTTT	CASSLDGGLAGQDTQYF
15	few	TRBV6-2/TRBV6-3	.	TRBJ1-5	TGTGCCAGCAGTTATGGGCCGAATTTACAGCAGCCCCAGCATTTT	CASSYGPNLQQPQHF
17	.	TRBV12-3/TRBV12-4	.	TRBJ2-5	TGTGCCAGCAGTAACGGACTGCTAGAGTGGGGCCAAGAGACCCAGTACTTC	CASSNGLLEWGQETQYF
15	few	TRBV3-1	TRBD2	TRBJ2-1	TGTGCCAGCAGCCAAACTAGCGGGGGACACAATGAGCAGTTCTTC	CASSQTSGGHNEQFF
14	few	TRBV12-3/TRBV12-4	TRBD1	TRBJ1-2	TGTGCCAGCAGTAGGGACAGGGGTTACTATGGCTACACCTTC	CASSRDRGYYGYTF
16	few	TRBV4-2	.	TRBJ2-3	TGTGCCAGCAGCCAAGATAGAGGCACTAGCACAGATACGCAGTATTTT	CASSQDRGTSTDTQYF
13	few	TRBV12-3/TRBV12-4	.	TRBJ1-1	TGTGCCAGCAGACGCGAGGGGAACACTGAAGCTTTCTTT	CASRREGNTEAFF
13	few	TRBV4-3	.	TRBJ2-5	TGCGCCAGCAGCCAAGATAGTAGGAACATCCAGTACTTC	CASSQDSRNIQYF
15	.	TRBV29-1	TRBD2	TRBJ2-3	TGCAGCGCGTACGGGACTAGTTGGGGCACAGATACGCAGTATTTT	CSAYGTSWGTDTQYF
16	.	TRBV2	TRBD1	TRBJ1-5	TGTGCCAGCAGTTACCTTACAGGGGGAACGACTCAGCCCCAGCATTTT	CASSYLTGGTTQPQHF
16	few	TRBV4-3	.	TRBJ2-7	TGCGCCAGCAGCCAAGATTTGGGGGGAGGTCTCTACGAGCAGTACTTC	CASSQDLGGGLYEQYF
13	few	TRBV6-1	.	TRBJ2-7	TGTGCCAGCAGTGAAATGCACCCCTACGAGCAGTACTTC	CASSEMHPYEQYF
14	few	TRBV6-5	.	TRBJ2-1	TGTGCCAGCAGTTACTCGAATGGGGGCGGTGAGCAGTTCTTC	CASSYSNGGGEQFF
11	few	TRBV7-2	.	TRBJ2-5	TGTGCCAGCAGCGCTTCGGAGACCCAGTACTTC	CASSASETQYF
14	once	TRBV6-2/TRBV6-3	.	TRBJ2-2	TGTGCCAGCAGTTATCAGGGGCACACCGGGGAGCTGTTTTTT	CASSYQGHTGELFF
11	few	TRBV27	.	TRBJ2-3	TGTGCCAGCACCCCTAGCAGGAGTAGGTATTTT	CASTPSRSRYF
12	once	TRBV24-1	.	TRBJ2-5	TGTGCCAGAAAACAGGGAGGGGAGACCCAGTACTTC	CARKQGGETQYF